This record looks at one T cell receptor (beta chain) sequence and its context. Its target is unknown. The V end lost 0 bases, the J end lost 0 bases, and 9 bases lay between the germline ends. This CDR3 contains 15 residues. The germline V gene has CDR1 SGHNT and CDR2 YYREEE (reference sequence). Repertoires were sampled repeatedly during chemoradiotherapy. The data originate from a study of chemoradiotherapy in HPV16-positive cancers. Findings and limits, study-wide: Only a couple of HPV16-positive patients supplied the functional HPV-specificity definition.

Produced via immunoSEQ multiplex PCR; TCRdb's table is partial and in-frame only. The table records 15,000 to 20,000 clones, more than 60% of them present only once. The receptor's source is a human donor with HPV-associated anogenital cancer. This material was collected from a patient who underwent chemoradiotherapy. The rearrangement joins TRBV5-4 to TRBJ2-5; D is possibly TRBD2 (6 bases). Written as DNA, the CDR3 is TGTGCCAGCAGCTTGGAGGGACTCCACCAAGAGACCCAGTACTTC. Protein sequence: CASSLEGLHQETQYF.